This T cell receptor (beta chain) was captured in a study of regulatory T cells in long-lasting Graves disease. Study-level points and caveats: Sampling was limited to peripheral blood rather than thyroid tissue.

With iRepertoire HTBI primers and Arm-PCR of CDR3 regions, TCR beta libraries were built. In the original workflow: The samples yielded about 63 TRBV and approximately 15 TRBJ segments. TCRdb passed the multiplex PCR reads through MiXCR, listing each CDR3 protein once. The V and J calls shown here were made by TCRdb, not taken from the authors' results. In the table there are about 220,000 distinct CDR3 sequences, roughly 20% of which are singletons. V was cut by 5 bases and J by 7 bases, with 27 bases left in between. The CDR3 sequence is 17 residues long. CDR1 is SGHAT, CDR2 FQNNGV, per germline. Time point denoted: newly diagnosed GD, antithyroid drugs for less than 3 months. The TCR library used RNA extracted from PBMCs. The table lists this clonotype with many counts. The antigen is unknown. The data were also submitted as part of a second study, on T cells in Graves' hyperthyroidism and ophthalmopathy. That investigation notes: HTBI primers drove first-round RT-PCR of the TCR CDR3. Median prediction lead before ophthalmopathy onset was 5 to 7 months with the model.

The rearrangement links TRBV11-2 to TRBJ2-7; D may be TRBD2 (5 bases). The source was peripheral blood mononuclear cells (PBMCs), collected at new diagnosis, from a patient treated with antithyroid drugs. The sequence was collected from a woman in her 30s with Graves disease. This CDR3 reads CASSPPAGTNLPGEQYF. The CDR3 DNA follows: TGTGCCAGCAGCCCTCCGGCGGGTACGAACCTTCCGGGGGAGCAGTACTTC.